The source of this T cell receptor beta chain is a study of blood T cell repertoires in COVID-19 (TCRdb year 2020). About the full investigation: The collaborator samples originated in the United States, Italy and Spain and spanned the acute and convalescent phases of COVID-19. The samples were drawn from the first 160 participants of the ongoing ImmuneRACE study and from 950 to 1,500 subjects provided by 6 global collaborators. A freely available public database, intended as a resource for researchers studying the immune response to SARS-CoV-2, is where the repertoires were released. Where HLA class I and class II types were available, the types were taken from metadata supplied by the sample provider, not from assay-based typing. The prospective study material was composed of cDNA or gDNA derived from T cells, B-cell-depleted T cells, or PBMCs. Sample metadata almost always included a de-identified subject ID, COVID-19 status, age in years and sex. Subjects who had been exposed to COVID-19, were actively infected with it, or had recovered from it provided the deeply sampled blood TCRbeta repertoires that made up the dataset.

This clone appeared a single time. The target of this receptor is not known. Base-call qualities are not available, and no considerably larger clone is one nucleotide away. At the junction V is shortened by 4 bases and J by 3 bases; bases outside the gene matches: 1. The CDR3 has 14 amino acids, counting the end cysteine and phenylalanine. The sequence is cut down to CDR3 DNA, 42 bases in frame from base 1. Via the germline V gene, CDR1 is SGHRS and CDR2 YFSETQ. Whole blood was collected in K2EDTA tubes by collaborating institutions according to the institutions' own protocols. For TCRbeta analysis, collaborator samples were shipped as frozen whole blood, as isolated PBMCs, or as DNA extracted from either sample type. What the authors observed across the whole study: The quantity of clinical and demographic metadata differed by source and by participant and was supplied without curation.

TCRbeta CDR3 regions were amplified from genomic DNA by means of the immunoSEQ Assay, a bias-controlled multiplex PCR. For the original study's pipeline: Nucleated cell counts per sample were estimated from amplification of reference gene primers within the assay. To quantify the absolute abundance of each unique TCRbeta CDR3 rearrangement, sequence reads were collapsed and filtered. For each sample, productive Simpson clonality was calculated by taking the square root of Simpson's diversity index across productive rearrangements. This immuneACCESS table, as held by TCRdb, lists in-frame sequences with V and J called but not all clones. Of the missing ones, under half trace to an unresolved V gene in checked studies; the others have no known cause. D and trimming were read from the DNA, whereas the V and J calls and clone size are those reported in that table. The sample contains around 100,000 clones, around 85% of them found a single time. The ten largest clones add up to under 15% of the sample.

The material sequenced was peripheral blood. This sequence originates from a man aged 50 to 59 with active or convalescent COVID-19. The chain joins TRBV5-1 to TRBJ2-1; TRBD2 fits 10 bases in the junction. Read as DNA, the sequence is TGCGCCAGCAGCGGGACTAGCGTCTACAATGAGCAGTTCTTC. It encodes CASSGTSVYNEQFF.